This T cell receptor beta chain was found in a study of response to subunit inactivated influenza vaccine. Study-level points and caveats: Authors suggested few new T cells are recruited by each seasonal influenza vaccination.

TCRdb re-derived calls from the RT-PCR reads in MiXCR, one entry per CDR3 protein. The sample holds around 470,000 distinct CDR3 sequences, approximately 7.8% seen once. V shed 3 bases, J shed 2 bases, and the junction held 3 bases outside the gene matches. Germline values: CDR1 DFQATT, CDR2 SNEGSKA (reference sequence). The CDR3 contains 15 residues. Concerning this clonotype: Its antigen is currently unknown.

This clonotype was obtained from a man aged 50-75 years who received an inactivated influenza vaccine. This chain connects TRBV20-1 to TRBJ2-6, with 8 nucleotides matching TRBD1. The specimen was PBMCs from blood, collected less than 25 months after vaccination. CDR3 amino acids: CSASPDRAGANVLTF. CDR3 bases: TGCAGTGCTAGCCCGGACAGGGCTGGGGCCAACGTCCTGACTTTC.